This is a list of T cell receptor beta chains from one sample in a study of vaccination and CD4 T cells after COVID-19. TCRdb re-analysed the PCR reads in MiXCR, keeping a single row per CDR3 protein. This sample has some 20,000 distinct CDR3 sequences, with about 61% found just once. No antigens are known for them. The specimen sequenced was CD4+ T cells from blood, cultured in vitro. The receptors come from a human donor who had recovered from COVID-19. The CDR3 runs from the conserved cysteine through the conserved F or W. D genes are given only for firm matches. Size is stated for part of the rows, as once, few or many counts, or as a class when the clone is expanded.

v_call	d_call	clone_size	j_call	cdr3_aa	cdr3_nt
TRBV29-1	.	.	TRBJ1-1	CSVEKDRPNTEAFF	TGCAGCGTTGAGAAGGACAGACCGAACACTGAAGCTTTCTTT
TRBV30	.	.	TRBJ1-5	CAWSGPRNQPQHF	TGTGCCTGGAGCGGACCGAGAAATCAGCCCCAGCATTTT
TRBV20-1	TRBD1	.	TRBJ1-5	CSTSIGTGGDWQPQHF	TGCAGTACTTCAATCGGGACAGGGGGGGATTGGCAGCCCCAGCATTTT
TRBV6-2/TRBV6-3	.	.	TRBJ1-1	CASTPPVGWDTEAFF	TGTGCCAGCACTCCACCCGTGGGCTGGGATACTGAAGCTTTCTTT
TRBV6-1	.	.	TRBJ2-5	CASSARQALWGETQYF	TGTGCCAGCAGCGCTCGACAGGCCCTTTGGGGAGAGACCCAGTACTTC
TRBV6-5	.	few	TRBJ1-1	CASSYFGGPSGEAFF	TGTGCCAGCAGTTACTTTGGGGGTCCATCGGGTGAAGCTTTCTTT
TRBV6-1	.	.	TRBJ2-5	CASRGRLYQETQYF	TGTGCCAGCAGGGGACGTTTATACCAAGAGACCCAGTACTTC
TRBV5-8	.	.	TRBJ1-2	CASSLRGGQRYTF	TGTGCCAGCAGCCTTCGGGGGGGCCAACGCTACACCTTC
TRBV20-1	.	.	TRBJ2-5	CSARRLAKKETQYF	TGCAGTGCCCGCCGGCTAGCTAAGAAAGAGACCCAGTACTTC
TRBV28	TRBD1	few	TRBJ2-2	CASRGDRVTTGELFF	TGTGCCAGCAGGGGCGACAGGGTGACCACCGGGGAGCTGTTTTTT
TRBV11-2	.	few	TRBJ2-7	CASSSPGLASAPRGRQYF	TGTGCCAGCAGCTCCCCCGGGCTAGCGAGCGCCCCCAGGGGTCGGCAGTACTTC
TRBV7-8	TRBD2	.	TRBJ2-2	CASSHGLAGSGELFF	TGTGCCAGCAGCCACGGACTAGCGGGATCCGGGGAGCTGTTTTTT
TRBV10-3	.	.	TRBJ2-7	CAISEALAQSYEQYF	TGTGCCATCAGTGAGGCGCTAGCGCAATCCTACGAGCAGTACTTC
TRBV27	.	.	TRBJ2-5	CASSLALGSGGTQYF	TGTGCCAGCAGTCTTGCCCTAGGGAGTGGCGGGACCCAGTACTTC
TRBV7-3	.	medium-sized	TRBJ1-6	CASSLTRSGGRSPLHF	TGTGCCAGCAGCTTAACGAGGTCGGGGGGAAGATCACCCCTCCACTTT
TRBV15	TRBD1	once	TRBJ1-5	CATSTTGAGQPQHF	TGTGCCACCAGCACCACAGGGGCTGGGCAGCCCCAGCATTTT
TRBV20-1	.	.	TRBJ2-3	CSAREIGGSDTQYF	TGCAGTGCTAGAGAGATTGGTGGGTCAGATACGCAGTATTTT
TRBV7-3	TRBD1	.	TRBJ2-2	CASSPVRGRDTGELFF	TGTGCCAGCAGCCCGGTTAGGGGGCGGGACACCGGGGAGCTGTTTTTT
TRBV27	.	few	TRBJ2-3	CASSYKPPGRGSLDTQYF	TGTGCCAGCAGTTACAAACCCCCAGGGAGGGGGTCATTAGATACGCAGTATTTT
TRBV10-1	.	.	TRBJ2-2	CASRGTGELFF	TGCGCCAGCAGGGGGACCGGGGAGCTGTTTTTT
TRBV19	TRBD1	.	TRBJ1-5	CATNSIGTGNQPQHF	TGTGCCACCAACTCCATCGGGACAGGCAATCAGCCCCAGCATTTT
TRBV27	.	once	TRBJ2-7	CASSASGWDTSSYEQYF	TGTGCCAGCAGTGCTTCAGGGTGGGACACAAGCTCCTACGAGCAGTACTTC
TRBV12-3/TRBV12-4	.	.	TRBJ2-5	CASSLVRRSLVAQYF	TGTGCCAGCAGTTTAGTCAGACGCTCGCTGGTGGCCCAGTACTTC
TRBV28	.	.	TRBJ1-6	CASSSSQFPSPLHF	TGTGCCAGCAGTTCTTCACAGTTCCCTTCACCCCTCCACTTT